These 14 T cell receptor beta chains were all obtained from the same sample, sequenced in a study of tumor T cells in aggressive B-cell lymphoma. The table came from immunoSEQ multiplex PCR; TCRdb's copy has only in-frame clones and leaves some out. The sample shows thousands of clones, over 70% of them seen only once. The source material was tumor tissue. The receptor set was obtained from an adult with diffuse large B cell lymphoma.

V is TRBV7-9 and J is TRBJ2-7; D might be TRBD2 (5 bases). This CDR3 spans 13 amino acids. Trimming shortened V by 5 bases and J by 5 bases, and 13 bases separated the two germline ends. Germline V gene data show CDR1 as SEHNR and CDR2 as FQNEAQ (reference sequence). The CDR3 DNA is TGTGCCAGCAGCCGTGGGAGTCAAGACGAGCAGTACTTC. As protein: CASSRGSQDEQYF.

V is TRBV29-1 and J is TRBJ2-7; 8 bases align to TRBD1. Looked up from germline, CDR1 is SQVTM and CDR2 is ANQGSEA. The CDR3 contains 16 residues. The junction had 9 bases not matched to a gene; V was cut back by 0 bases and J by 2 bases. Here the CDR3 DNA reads TGCAGCGTTGAAGATCTTCGCAGGGGGCCCCCCTACGAGCAGTACTTC. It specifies CSVEDLRRGPPYEQYF.

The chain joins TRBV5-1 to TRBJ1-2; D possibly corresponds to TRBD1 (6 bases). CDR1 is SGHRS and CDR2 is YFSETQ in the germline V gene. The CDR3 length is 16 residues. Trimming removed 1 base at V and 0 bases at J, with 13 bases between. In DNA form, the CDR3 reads TGCGCCAGCAGCTTGACAGGGAGCCCAGCTAACTATGGCTACACCTTC. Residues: CASSLTGSPANYGYTF.

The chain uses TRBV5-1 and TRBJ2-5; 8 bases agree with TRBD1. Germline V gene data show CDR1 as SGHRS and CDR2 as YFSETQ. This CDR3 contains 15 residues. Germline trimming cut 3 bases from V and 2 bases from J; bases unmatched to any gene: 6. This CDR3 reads CASSSPGQGQETQYF. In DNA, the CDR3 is TGCGCCAGCAGCTCACCCGGACAGGGACAAGAGACCCAGTACTTC.

The CDR3 region has the DNA TGCGCCAGCAGCTTGCAGGCTGAGTACGAGCAGTACTTC. Translated, it gives CASSLQAEYEQYF. The chain recombines TRBV5-1 with TRBJ2-7; D not resolved. Germline loops: CDR1 SGHRS, CDR2 YFSETQ. The CDR3 has 13 amino acids. With 1 base removed from V and 4 bases from J, the gap between germline ends came to 9 bases.

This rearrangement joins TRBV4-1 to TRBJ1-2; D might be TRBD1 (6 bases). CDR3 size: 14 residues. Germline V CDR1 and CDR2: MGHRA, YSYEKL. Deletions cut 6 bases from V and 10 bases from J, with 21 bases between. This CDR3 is CASSPGTPGGPYTF. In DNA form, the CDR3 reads TGCGCCAGCAGTCCCGGGACACCCGGTGGGCCCTACACCTTC.

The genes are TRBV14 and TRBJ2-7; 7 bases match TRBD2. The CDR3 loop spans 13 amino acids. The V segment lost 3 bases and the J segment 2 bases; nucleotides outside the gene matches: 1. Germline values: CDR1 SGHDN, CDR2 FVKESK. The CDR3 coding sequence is TGTGCCAGCAGCCATCGGGGGGCCTACGAGCAGTACTTC. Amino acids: CASSHRGAYEQYF.

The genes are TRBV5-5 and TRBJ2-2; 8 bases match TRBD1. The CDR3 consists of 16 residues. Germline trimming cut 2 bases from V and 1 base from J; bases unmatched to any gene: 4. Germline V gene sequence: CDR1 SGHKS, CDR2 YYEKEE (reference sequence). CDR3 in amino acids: CASSLPGTGNTGELFF. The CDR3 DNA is TGTGCCAGCAGCTTACCCGGGACAGGGAACACCGGGGAGCTGTTTTTT.

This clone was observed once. The CDR3 nucleotides are TGCGCCAGCAGCTTGGATCAGGGGACCCAGTATTTT. It encodes CASSLDQGTQYF. This chain uses TRBV5-1 with TRBJ2-3, with D possibly being TRBD1 (6 bases). Germline CDR1 reads SGHRS; CDR2 reads YFSETQ. This CDR3 is built from 12 residues. Trimming shortened V by 0 bases and J by 12 bases, and 11 bases separated the two germline ends.

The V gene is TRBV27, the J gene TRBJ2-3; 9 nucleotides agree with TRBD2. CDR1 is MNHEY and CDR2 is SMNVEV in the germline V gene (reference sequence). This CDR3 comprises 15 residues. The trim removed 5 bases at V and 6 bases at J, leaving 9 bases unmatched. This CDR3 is CASSAGLASWDTQYF. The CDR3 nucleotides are TGTGCCAGCAGTGCCGGACTAGCGTCTTGGGATACGCAGTATTTT.

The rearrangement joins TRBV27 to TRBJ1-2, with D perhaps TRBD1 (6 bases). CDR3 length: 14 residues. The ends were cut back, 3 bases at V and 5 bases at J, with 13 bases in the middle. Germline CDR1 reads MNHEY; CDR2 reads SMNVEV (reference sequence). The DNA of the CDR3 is TGTGCCAGCAGTTTTCGGGCAGGGGATTATGGCTACACCTTC. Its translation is CASSFRAGDYGYTF.

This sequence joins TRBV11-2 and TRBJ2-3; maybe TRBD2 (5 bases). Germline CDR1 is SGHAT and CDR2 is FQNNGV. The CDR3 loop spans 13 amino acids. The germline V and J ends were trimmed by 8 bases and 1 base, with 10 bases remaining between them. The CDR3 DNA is TGTGCCAGCGGTCTCGGGGGCACAGATACGCAGTATTTT. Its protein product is CASGLGGTDTQYF.

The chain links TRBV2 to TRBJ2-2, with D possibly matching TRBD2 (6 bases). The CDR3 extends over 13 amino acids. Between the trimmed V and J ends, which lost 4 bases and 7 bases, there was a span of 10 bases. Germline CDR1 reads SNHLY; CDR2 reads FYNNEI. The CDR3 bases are TGTGCCAGCAGTGGTAGGCGGGGCGGGGAGCTGTTTTTT. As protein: CASSGRRGGELFF. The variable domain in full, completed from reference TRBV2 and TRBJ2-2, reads EPEVTQTPSHQVTQMGQEVILRCVPISNHLYFYWYRQILGQKVEFLVSFYNNEISEKSEIFDDQFSVERPDGSNFTLKIRSTKLEDSAMYFCASSGRRGGELFFGEGSRLTVL.

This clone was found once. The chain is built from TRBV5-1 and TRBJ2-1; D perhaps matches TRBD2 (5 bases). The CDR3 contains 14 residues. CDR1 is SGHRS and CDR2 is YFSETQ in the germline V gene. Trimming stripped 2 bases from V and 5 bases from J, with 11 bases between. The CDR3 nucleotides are TGCGCCAGCAGCTTTATGTCCGGGAACAATGAGCAGTTCTTC. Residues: CASSFMSGNNEQFF.